This entry lists 18 T cell receptor beta chains sequenced from one sample in a study of cytomegalovirus exposure and HLA in healthy donors. Vbeta (60) and Jbeta (13) primers were used in the PCR. Generated by immunoSEQ multiplex PCR, the TCRdb table keeps only in-frame clones and is missing some. Found here are over 100,000 clones, around three quarters of them singletons; the top ten hold approximately 9.9%. Sequencing used PBMCs. The receptors here all came from a man aged 35 to 55 in good health and CMV-seropositive.

The rearrangement joins TRBV19 to TRBJ2-3; TRBD1 aligns across 8 bases. Germline V gives CDR1 LNHDA, CDR2 SQIVND (reference sequence). The length of the CDR3 is 12 residues. V was pared by 6 bases and J by 4 bases, with 0 bases of the junction left unmatched. The CDR3 protein is CASRDRADTQYF. DNA of the CDR3: TGTGCCAGTAGGGACAGGGCAGATACGCAGTATTTT.

The chain combines TRBV6-6 with TRBJ2-7, with D unresolved. This CDR3 is built from 15 residues. Germline loops: CDR1 MNHNY, CDR2 SVGAGI (reference sequence). V lost 7 bases and J 4 bases, leaving 20 bases between the germline ends. The CDR3 loop reads CASKVRGPTDYEQYF. CDR3 sequence (DNA): TGTGCCAGCAAAGTCCGAGGTCCTACTGATTACGAGCAGTACTTC.

As to this clone: Germline is not matched at one junction end, which may reflect a read error. V and J are TRBV4-1 and TRBJ1-4; weak D call: TRBD1 (6 bases). The germline V gene has CDR1 MGHRA and CDR2 YSYEKL. This CDR3 has 14 amino acids. This CDR3 is CASSEDRIEEKLFF. CDR3 coding DNA: TGCGCCAGCAGCGAAGACAGGATCGAGGAAAAACTGTTTTTT.

The genes are TRBV4-1 and TRBJ2-6, with 11 bases matching TRBD1. The CDR3 runs 18 residues. With V trimmed by 4 bases and J by 1 base, 6 bases remained unmatched. Germline V gene lookup returns CDR1 MGHRA and CDR2 YSYEKL. DNA for the CDR3: TGCGCCAGCAGCCGAAGGGACAGGGGGTTGTCTGGGGCCAACGTCCTGACTTTC. It translates to CASSRRDRGLSGANVLTF.

This rearrangement joins TRBV6-1 to TRBJ2-3, with 8 positions matching TRBD2. The CDR3 has 17 residues. Per germline, CDR1 MNHNS and CDR2 SASEGT. V shed 1 base, J shed 1 base, and the junction held 7 bases outside the gene matches. The CDR3 protein is CASSEVSRGARTDTQYF. The CDR3 bases are TGTGCCAGCAGTGAAGTCTCGCGGGGGGCTCGCACAGATACGCAGTATTTT.

This clone appeared a few times. The CDR3 here is CASSLNSNQPQHF. DNA for the CDR3: TGCGCCAGCAGCCTCAATAGCAATCAGCCCCAGCATTTT. J is TRBJ1-5 and V is TRBV4-1, with unresolved D. CDR3 length: 13 amino acids. V gave up 4 bases and J gave up 0 bases, with 4 bases separating them. CDR1 MGHRA and CDR2 YSYEKL come from the germline V gene.

The chain employs TRBV6-1 and TRBJ2-7; 9 bases fit TRBD1. Germline trimming cut 7 bases from V and 2 bases from J; bases unmatched to any gene: 3. The CDR3 runs 13 residues. The germline V gene has CDR1 MNHNS and CDR2 SASEGT. In DNA, the CDR3 is TGTGCCAGCACCCGGGACAGGGCCTACGAGCAGTACTTC. Amino acid sequence: CASTRDRAYEQYF.

The chain joins TRBV7-6 to TRBJ2-1, with D perhaps matching TRBD1 (7 bases). This CDR3 contains 14 residues. Germline V lookup: CDR1 SGHVS, CDR2 FNYEAQ. The germline V and J ends were trimmed by 5 bases and 8 bases, with 16 bases remaining between them. In DNA, the CDR3 is TGTGCCAGCAGCGGAGGGGGCGGCCCTTATGAGCAGTTCTTC. It yields the protein CASSGGGGPYEQFF.

This sequence joins TRBV4-1 and TRBJ1-4; D is possibly TRBD1 (5 bases). V was trimmed by 4 bases and J by 6 bases, leaving 15 bases between them. Germline lookup yields CDR1 MGHRA and CDR2 YSYEKL. The CDR3 is 15 amino acids. This CDR3 is CASSRPGGGDEKLFF. CDR3 coding DNA: TGCGCCAGCAGCCGACCCGGGGGAGGAGATGAAAAACTGTTTTTT.

V is TRBV18 and J is TRBJ1-6; TRBD1 agrees at 7 bases. The V gene end was trimmed by 4 bases and the J gene end by 7 bases; junction bases not matched to a gene: 4. Germline V gene lookup returns CDR1 KGHSH and CDR2 LQKENI. The CDR3 is made up of 14 amino acids. CDR3 residues: CASSQDRKNSPLHF. Here the CDR3 DNA reads TGTGCCAGCTCACAGGACAGGAAGAATTCACCCCTCCACTTT.

The chain couples TRBV7-2 to TRBJ1-5; D uncertain. CDR1 is SGHTA, CDR2 FQGNSA, per germline. V lost 1 base and J lost 7, with 14 bases in between. This CDR3 region has 15 residues. The CDR3 DNA sequence: TGTGCCAGCAGCTTAGGTTCCGGGTCTCGGCAGCCCCAGCATTTT. Protein: CASSLGSGSRQPQHF.

This clone showed up just a few times. The chain links TRBV7-9 to TRBJ2-7, with D tentatively TRBD2 (5 bases). V lost 1 base to trimming and J lost 2 bases, with 9 bases between them. This CDR3 contains 14 residues. Germline CDR1 is SEHNR and CDR2 is FQNEAQ (reference sequence). The chain's CDR3 is CASSLGAAAYEQYF. CDR3 DNA sequence: TGTGCCAGCAGCTTAGGCGCAGCGGCCTACGAGCAGTACTTC.

In DNA, the CDR3 is TGTGCCAGCAGCGTTGGGACTAGCGGAAACACAGATACGCAGTATTTT. Translating it yields CASSVGTSGNTDTQYF. The chain uses TRBV9 and TRBJ2-3, with TRBD2 matching 11 bases. With V trimmed by 2 bases and J by 2 bases, 4 bases remained unmatched. This CDR3 has 16 amino acids. Per germline, CDR1 SGDLS and CDR2 YYNGEE.

This clone was counted once. The chain links TRBV18 to TRBJ1-3, with D possibly being TRBD1 (5 bases). Germline lookup yields CDR1 KGHSH and CDR2 LQKENI. The CDR3 is made up of 15 amino acids. The V end was cut by 3 bases, the J end by 0 bases, with 9 bases between. CDR3 sequence: CASSPQDNSGNTIYF. The CDR3 DNA is TGTGCCAGCTCACCGCAGGACAACTCTGGAAACACCATATATTTT. Supplemented by reference TRBV18 and TRBJ1-3, the full variable domain reads NAGVMQNPRHLVRRRGQEARLRCSPMKGHSHVYWYRQLPEEGLKFMVYLQKENIIDESGMPKERFSAEFPKEGPSILRIQQVVRGDSAAYFCASSPQDNSGNTIYFGEGSWLTVV.

The V gene is TRBV14, the J gene TRBJ2-3; a weak D match, TRBD2 (5 bases). V lost 1 base, J lost 8 bases, and 16 bases lay in between. Germline values: CDR1 SGHDN, CDR2 FVKESK. The CDR3 extends over 15 amino acids. DNA of the CDR3: TGTGCCAGCAGCCAAGTCAGCTCATTCCGGGGTACGCAGTATTTT. Translation gives CASSQVSSFRGTQYF.

The chain combines TRBV18 with TRBJ1-6, with TRBD1 matching 9 bases. CDR3 size: 16 residues. V was pared by 4 bases and J by 9 bases, with 10 bases of the junction left unmatched. Per germline, CDR1 KGHSH and CDR2 LQKENI. The chain's CDR3 is CASSRPPGQGFSPLHF. The CDR3 DNA is TGTGCCAGCTCACGGCCGCCGGGACAGGGTTTTTCACCCCTCCACTTT.

The chain couples TRBV28 to TRBJ2-3, with D possibly matching TRBD2 (7 bases). Trimming took 2 bases from V and 5 from J, leaving 14 bases between them. CDR3 length: 15 amino acids. Germline CDR1 and CDR2: MDHEN and SYDVKM. The CDR3 protein is CASSLRGGAVDTQYF. The CDR3 nucleotides read TGTGCCAGCAGTTTACGTGGGGGGGCGGTAGATACGCAGTATTTT.

This clone was counted only a few times. The rearrangement uses TRBV19 and TRBJ1-5; possible D gene TRBD1, 6 bases. This CDR3 has 15 residues. V was shortened by 5 bases and J by 0 bases, with 11 bases between the two germline ends. The germline V gene has CDR1 LNHDA and CDR2 SQIVND (reference sequence). In DNA form, the CDR3 reads TGTGCCAGTAGTTCAGGACAGAATAGCAATCAGCCCCAGCATTTT. Its translation is CASSSGQNSNQPQHF.